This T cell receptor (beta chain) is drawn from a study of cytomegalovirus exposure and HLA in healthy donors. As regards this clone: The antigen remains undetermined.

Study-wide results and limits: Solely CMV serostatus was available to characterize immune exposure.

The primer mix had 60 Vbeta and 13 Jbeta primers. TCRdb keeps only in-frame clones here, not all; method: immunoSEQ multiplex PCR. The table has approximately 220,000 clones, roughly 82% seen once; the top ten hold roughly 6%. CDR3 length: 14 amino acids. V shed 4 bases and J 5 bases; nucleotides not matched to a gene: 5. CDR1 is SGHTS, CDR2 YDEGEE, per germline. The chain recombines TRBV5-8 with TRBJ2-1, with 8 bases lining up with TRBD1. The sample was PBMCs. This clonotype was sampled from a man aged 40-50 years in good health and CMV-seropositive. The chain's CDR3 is CASSRTGSHNEQFF. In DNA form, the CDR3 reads TGTGCCAGCAGCCGGACAGGGTCCCACAATGAGCAGTTCTTC.